These 3 T cell receptor beta chains originate from one sample sequenced in a study of somatic mutations in cytotoxic T cells in rheumatoid arthritis. TCRdb's copy holds only in-frame clones and misses some; the assay was immunoSEQ multiplex PCR. The sample consists of fewer than 14,000 clones, 79% of them appearing once. Material: CD8+ T cells sorted from blood. The source of these receptors is an adult with rheumatoid arthritis.

This clone counts as medium-sized. The rearrangement joins TRBV9 to TRBJ1-4, with D maybe TRBD1 (5 bases). Germline V lookup: CDR1 SGDLS, CDR2 YYNGEE. The CDR3 consists of 15 residues. Trimming cost V 3 bases and J 6 bases, with 15 bases left between them. The DNA for the CDR3 is TGTGCCAGCAGCGGGAGGGAGGGGACCGATGAAAAACTGTTTTTT. Translation: CASSGREGTDEKLFF.

This rearrangement joins TRBV7-8 to TRBJ1-1, with a possible D match to TRBD1 (5 bases). V was pared by 5 bases and J by 0 bases, with 13 bases between. Germline V gene sequence: CDR1 SGHVS, CDR2 FQNEAQ. The CDR3 is made up of 15 amino acids. The CDR3 DNA reads as TGTGCCAGCAGCCCTCCCAGGGTCTTGAACACTGAAGCTTTCTTT. It translates to CASSPPRVLNTEAFF. Using reference TRBV7-8 and TRBJ1-1 for the parts outside the CDR3, the full variable domain is GAGVSQSPRYKVAKRGQDVALRCDPISGHVSLFWYQQALGQGPEFLTYFQNEAQLDKSGLPSDRFFAERPEGSVSTLKIQRTQQEDSAVYLCASSPPRVLNTEAFFGQGTRLTVV.

J is TRBJ2-1 and V is TRBV7-9, with 9 nucleotides matching TRBD1. The germline V gene has CDR1 SEHNR and CDR2 FQNEAQ (reference sequence). V gave up 5 bases and J gave up 5 bases; unmatched junction bases: 7. The CDR3 runs to 15 residues. The CDR3 bases are TGTGCCAGCAGCCCGACAGGGGGGCCCCACAATGAGCAGTTCTTC. The encoded protein is CASSPTGGPHNEQFF. Filled out from reference TRBV7-9 and TRBJ2-1, the complete variable domain reads DTGVSQNPRHKITKRGQNVTFRCDPISEHNRLYWYRQTLGQGPEFLTYFQNEAQLEKSRLLSDRFSAERPKGSFSTLEIQRTEQGDSAMYLCASSPTGGPHNEQFFGPGTRLTVL.